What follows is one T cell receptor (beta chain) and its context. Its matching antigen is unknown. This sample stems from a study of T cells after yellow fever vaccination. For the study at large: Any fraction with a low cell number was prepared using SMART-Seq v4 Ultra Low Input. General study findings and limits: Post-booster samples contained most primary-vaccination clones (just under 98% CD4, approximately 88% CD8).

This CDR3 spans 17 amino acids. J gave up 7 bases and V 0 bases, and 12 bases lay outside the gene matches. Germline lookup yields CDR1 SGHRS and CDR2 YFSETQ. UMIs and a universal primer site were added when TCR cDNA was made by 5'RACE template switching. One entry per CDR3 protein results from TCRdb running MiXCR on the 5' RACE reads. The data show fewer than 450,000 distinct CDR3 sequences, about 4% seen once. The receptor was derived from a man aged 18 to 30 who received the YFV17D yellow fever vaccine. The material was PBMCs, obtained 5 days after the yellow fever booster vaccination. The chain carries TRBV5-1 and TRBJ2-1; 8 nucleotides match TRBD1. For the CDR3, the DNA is TGCGCCAGCAGCTTGGCCTTTGGACAGGGTGTTTTGAATGAGCAGTTCTTC. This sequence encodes CASSLAFGQGVLNEQFF.